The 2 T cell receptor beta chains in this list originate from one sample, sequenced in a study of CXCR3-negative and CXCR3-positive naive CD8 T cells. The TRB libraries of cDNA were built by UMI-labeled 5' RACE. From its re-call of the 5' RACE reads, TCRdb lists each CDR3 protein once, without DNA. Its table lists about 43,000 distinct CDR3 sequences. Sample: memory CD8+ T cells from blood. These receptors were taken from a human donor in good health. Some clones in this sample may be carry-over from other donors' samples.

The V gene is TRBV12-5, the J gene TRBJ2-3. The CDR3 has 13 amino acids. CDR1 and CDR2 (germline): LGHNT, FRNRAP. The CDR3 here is CASGLVVGETQYF.

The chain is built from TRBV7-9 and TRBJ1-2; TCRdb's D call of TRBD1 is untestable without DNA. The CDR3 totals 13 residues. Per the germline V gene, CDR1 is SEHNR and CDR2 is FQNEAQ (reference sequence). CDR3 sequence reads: CASRARDSYGYTF. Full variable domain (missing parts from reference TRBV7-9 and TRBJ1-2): DTGVSQNPRHKITKRGQNVTFRCDPISEHNRLYWYRQTLGQGPEFLTYFQNEAQLEKSRLLSDRFSAERPKGSFSTLEIQRTEQGDSAMYLCASRARDSYGYTFGSGTRLTVV.